These T cell receptor beta chains were read from a single sample in a study of blood T cells in healthy people across ages. TCRdb reanalysed the 5' RACE reads using MiXCR and keeps one entry per CDR3 protein. The sample holds 1 million to 1.2 million distinct CDR3 sequences, approximately 38% seen once. Specimen: blood. These receptors all come from a man aged 18 to 35 in good health. The CDR3 runs from the conserved cysteine through the conserved F or W. The order of the fields is clone size, D gene, J gene, V gene, CDR3 DNA, CDR3 protein. D genes are given only for firm matches. Some rows mark clone size as missing; the rest say once, few, many or name a class of expanded clone.

size: few; D: -; J: TRBJ1-1; V: TRBV13; DNA: TGTGCCAGCAGCTTAGAGGGCAGCTGGAACACTGAAGCTTTCTTT; CDR3: CASSLEGSWNTEAFF
size: -; D: -; J: TRBJ2-1; V: TRBV12-5; DNA: TGTGCTAGTGGCTTCTCTCCGGGACCCCGGGATATTAGTTGGGATGAGCAGTTCTTC; CDR3: CASGFSPGPRDISWDEQFF
size: -; D: -; J: TRBJ2-1; V: TRBV20-1; DNA: TGCAGTGCTAGAGATGGGATGGGGGTAAATGAGCAGTTCTTC; CDR3: CSARDGMGVNEQFF
size: -; D: -; J: TRBJ2-3; V: TRBV27; DNA: TGTGCCAGCAGTTCTTATGGGGGCGGAACAGATACGCAGTATTTT; CDR3: CASSSYGGGTDTQYF
size: -; D: -; J: TRBJ1-5; V: TRBV3-1; DNA: TGTGCCAGCAGCCAAGGTCGGCCGACTAACAATCAGCCCCAGCATTTT; CDR3: CASSQGRPTNNQPQHF
size: -; D: -; J: TRBJ1-1; V: TRBV7-2; DNA: TGTGCCAGCAGCTTAGTCTCCCGAACGGACACTGAAGCTTTCTTT; CDR3: CASSLVSRTDTEAFF
size: few; D: -; J: TRBJ1-2; V: TRBV12-3/TRBV12-4; DNA: TGTGCCAGCAGGCCGGGACACCAGGACGGCTACACCTTC; CDR3: CASRPGHQDGYTF
size: few; D: TRBD2; J: TRBJ2-1; V: TRBV5-1; DNA: TGCGCCAGCAGCTCGATAACTAGCGGGGGAAACAATGAGCAGTTCTTC; CDR3: CASSSITSGGNNEQFF
size: -; D: -; J: TRBJ2-1; V: TRBV5-5; DNA: TGTGCCAGCAGCCGGAACAATGAGCGGTTCTTC; CDR3: CASSRNNERFF
size: -; D: -; J: TRBJ2-2; V: TRBV20-1; DNA: TGCAGTGCTGCCTGGCGGGACACCGGGGAGCTGTTTTTT; CDR3: CSAAWRDTGELFF
size: few; D: TRBD1; J: TRBJ2-3; V: TRBV10-3; DNA: TGTGCCATCAGTGGGACAGGGGTTGGCACAGATACGCAGTATTTT; CDR3: CAISGTGVGTDTQYF
size: -; D: -; J: TRBJ1-1; V: TRBV3-1; DNA: TGTGCCAGCAGCCAAGGTACAGCCGATAACACTGAAGCTTTCTTT; CDR3: CASSQGTADNTEAFF
size: few; D: -; J: TRBJ2-7; V: TRBV6-2/TRBV6-3; DNA: TGTGCCAGCAGACGCTATGCGGGACAGAGATACGAGCAGTACTTC; CDR3: CASRRYAGQRYEQYF
size: -; D: -; J: TRBJ1-1; V: TRBV20-1; DNA: TGCAGTGCTAGAGATTTCCAGAATATGAACACTGAAGCTTTCTTT; CDR3: CSARDFQNMNTEAFF
size: -; D: TRBD2; J: TRBJ2-1; V: TRBV29-1; DNA: TGCAGCGTTGAATTAAGCGGGGTCGGAGAGACCCAGTTCTTC; CDR3: CSVELSGVGETQFF
size: -; D: -; J: TRBJ2-1; V: TRBV12-3/TRBV12-4; DNA: TGTGCCAGCAGTTTAGTCCGGGCTCGAGGCAATGAGCAGTTCTTC; CDR3: CASSLVRARGNEQFF
size: -; D: TRBD1; J: TRBJ2-3; V: TRBV9; DNA: TGTGCCAGCAGCGTGGACAGGAACCGAGATACGCAGTATTTT; CDR3: CASSVDRNRDTQYF
size: -; D: -; J: TRBJ1-5; V: TRBV7-2; DNA: TGTGCCAGCAGCTTAAAGGTAGATCAGCCCCAGCATTTT; CDR3: CASSLKVDQPQHF
size: few; D: -; J: TRBJ2-3; V: TRBV2; DNA: TGTGCCAGCAGTGACTGGAGATATACGCAGTATTTT; CDR3: CASSDWRYTQYF
size: few; D: -; J: TRBJ1-1; V: TRBV5-1; DNA: TGCGCCAGCAGCTTGCGGCCAGGCCCCAACACTGAAGCTTTCTTT; CDR3: CASSLRPGPNTEAFF
size: -; D: TRBD2; J: TRBJ2-7; V: TRBV12-3/TRBV12-4; DNA: TGTGCCAGCAGGGGAGCGGGAGTTGGCGAGCAGTACTTC; CDR3: CASRGAGVGEQYF
size: -; D: TRBD2; J: TRBJ2-7; V: TRBV20-1; DNA: TGCAGTGCTAGAGACCTTAGCGGGGGGGCCTCACGCGAGCAGTACTTC; CDR3: CSARDLSGGASREQYF
size: few; D: -; J: TRBJ2-5; V: TRBV5-1; DNA: TGCGCCAGCAGCTTGATGGGCGGGGTTAACCAAGAGACCCAGTACTTC; CDR3: CASSLMGGVNQETQYF
size: -; D: -; J: TRBJ2-1; V: TRBV5-4; DNA: TGTGCCAGCAGCCCCGGCGAGGCCGGGAATGAGCAGTTCTTC; CDR3: CASSPGEAGNEQFF
size: few; D: TRBD2; J: TRBJ2-3; V: TRBV7-2; DNA: TGTGCCAGCAGCTCGGGACTAGCGGGCTTCACAGATACGCAGTATTTT; CDR3: CASSSGLAGFTDTQYF